These T cell receptor beta chains were read from a single sample in a study of beta chain features in type 1 diabetes. The repertoire was sequenced with immunoSEQ multiplex PCR; TCRdb's copy has only in-frame clones and lacks some. The sample carries some 350,000 clones, over 8.5% recorded once. The sequencing input was central memory CD4+ T cells from blood. The receptors were gathered from a man aged 30-40 years with type 1 diabetes. The CDR3 runs from the conserved cysteine through the conserved F or W. D genes are given only for firm matches. Some rows have no size entry. The others give once, few or many, or a class for an expanded clone.

>few|TRBJ2-7|TRBV18|TRBD2
TGTGCCAGCTCAAGTACTAGCGTTAGCTCCTACGAGCAGTACTTC
CASSSTSVSSYEQYF
>few|TRBJ1-3|TRBV4-2|NA
TGTGCCAGCAGCCGCGTAGACCGAAGCTCTGGAAACACCATATATTTT
CASSRVDRSSGNTIYF
>NA|TRBJ1-4|TRBV29-1|NA
TGCAGCGCCCTTCAGGGTGATGAAAAACTGTTTTTT
CSALQGDEKLFF
>NA|TRBJ1-3|TRBV11-2|NA
TGTGCCAGCAGCTTAGTCGCGGGGGGGCTGAGCTCTGGAAACACCATATATTTT
CASSLVAGGLSSGNTIYF
>few|TRBJ1-1|TRBV30|NA
TGTGCCTGGAGGGTGGCGGGGGGCTCGAACACTGAAGCTTTCTTT
CAWRVAGGSNTEAFF
>NA|TRBJ2-5|TRBV2|NA
TGTGCCAGCGGAGGGTCAGAGACCCAGTACTTC
CASGGSETQYF
>many|TRBJ1-1|TRBV15|TRBD1
TGTGCCACCAGCAGACAACAGGGGGGCACTGAAGCTTTCTTT
CATSRQQGGTEAFF
>many|TRBJ2-2|TRBV11-2|TRBD1
TGTGCCAGCAGCTTAACGGGACACAGGGGCAACACCGGGGAGCTGTTTTTT
CASSLTGHRGNTGELFF
>few|TRBJ1-5|TRBV6-1|TRBD1
TGTGCCAGCAGTGAGAGGACAGGGGGTAGCAATCAGCCCCAGCATTTT
CASSERTGGSNQPQHF
>few|TRBJ1-1|TRBV11-2|NA
TGTGCCAGCAGCTTAGACCGGCAGGGTGAAGCTTTCTTT
CASSLDRQGEAFF
>NA|TRBJ2-3|TRBV14|NA
TGTGCCAGCAGCCAAGATCGGATAGGACTCTCCAGAGTGACAGATACGCAGTATTTT
CASSQDRIGLSRVTDTQYF
>many|TRBJ1-5|TRBV6-1|NA
TGTGCCAGCAGTGAAGCCCGACCTGGGCCCCAGCATTTT
CASSEARPGPQHF
>few|TRBJ1-1|TRBV29-1|NA
TGCAGCGTTGATTCGGGGGCGGTAGCTTTCTTT
CSVDSGAVAFF
>few|TRBJ2-3|TRBV6-6|TRBD1
TGTGCCAGCAGTAGACAGGGCACCGCAGATACGCAGTATTTT
CASSRQGTADTQYF
>NA|TRBJ2-3|TRBV7-9|NA
TGTGCCAGCAGCTTAAGCTATAGCGGTAGCACAGATACGCAGTATTTT
CASSLSYSGSTDTQYF
>NA|TRBJ1-1|TRBV7-9|NA
TGTGCCAGCAGCTTAGTATTAATGGGTAACACTGAAGCTTTCTTT
CASSLVLMGNTEAFF
>few|TRBJ2-7|TRBV5-1|TRBD2
TGCGCCAGCAGTCAAAGCGGGAATACCTACGAGCAGTACTTC
CASSQSGNTYEQYF
>NA|TRBJ1-1|TRBV6-5|NA
TGTGCCAGCAGTTACTCGGGGGCCAGCCTCACTGAAGCTTTCTTT
CASSYSGASLTEAFF
>few|TRBJ2-1|TRBV28|TRBD1
TGTGCCAGCAGCGCGACAGGGTACAATGAGCAGTTCTTC
CASSATGYNEQFF
>once|TRBJ1-3|TRBV2|NA
TGTGCCAGCATGTGGTCCGGGACGGACAACTCTGGAAACACCATATATTTT
CASMWSGTDNSGNTIYF
>many|TRBJ2-1|TRBV7-9|TRBD2
TGTGCCAGCAGCGATTCAGCGGGAATGAATGAGCAGTTCTTC
CASSDSAGMNEQFF
>few|TRBJ1-1|TRBV2|NA
TGTGCCAGCAGTGAAGAAGTCAGGATGGCTTTCTTT
CASSEEVRMAFF
>NA|TRBJ2-1|TRBV4-2|TRBD2
TGTGCCAGCAGCCTTTGGACTAGCGGGAGGGCCGAGGATGAGCAGTTCTTC
CASSLWTSGRAEDEQFF
>few|TRBJ1-2|TRBV19|NA
TGTGCCAGTAGGTCCTCCCGGCGGGACACCTTC
CASRSSRRDTF
>many|TRBJ2-1|TRBV7-2|NA
TGTGCCAGCAGCCCTGGGCCCTACAATGAGCAGTTCTTC
CASSPGPYNEQFF
>NA|TRBJ2-7|TRBV5-4|TRBD1
TGTGCCAGCAGCTCGAGACAGGGGAGCTGGGACGAGCAGTACTTC
CASSSRQGSWDEQYF
>NA|TRBJ2-1|TRBV6-5|NA
TGTGCCAGCAGTTTTAGGGAAAGTGAGCAGTTCTTC
CASSFRESEQFF
>few|TRBJ1-5|TRBV27|NA
TGTGCCAGCAGTTTATCGTATGGGATTAGCAATCAGCCCCAGCATTTT
CASSLSYGISNQPQHF
>many|TRBJ1-5|TRBV28|NA
TGTGCCAGCCAGTGGCAAACAACCCCGGTTCAGCCCCAGCATTTT
CASQWQTTPVQPQHF
>NA|TRBJ2-2|TRBV2|TRBD1
TGTGCCAGCAGCGTCGGGACAGGGTTGGGGGAGCTGTTTTTT
CASSVGTGLGELFF
>NA|TRBJ2-7|TRBV11-2|NA
TGTGCCAGCAGTCCAGGGAAAGCATCCTACGAGCAGTACTTC
CASSPGKASYEQYF
>NA|TRBJ1-1|TRBV6-6|TRBD1
TGTGCCAGCAGTCCCCAGGGGGGGAACACTGAAGCTTTCTTT
CASSPQGGNTEAFF
>NA|TRBJ2-3|TRBV7-2|NA
TGTGCCAGCAGCCAGACCTCGCATCCTAGCACAGATACGCAGTATTTT
CASSQTSHPSTDTQYF
>NA|TRBJ2-3|TRBV5-4|NA
TGTGCCAGCAGCTTGGCGGCTAGCAGCAGCACAGATACGCAGTATTTT
CASSLAASSSTDTQYF
>NA|TRBJ1-1|TRBV7-8|NA
TGTGCCAGCAGCTCCAGGGTCATGAACACTGAAGCTTTCTTT
CASSSRVMNTEAFF
>NA|TRBJ2-7|TRBV11-2|NA
TGTGCCAGCAGCCGGGATTCACAGGGTTATAACGAGCAGTACTTC
CASSRDSQGYNEQYF
>many|TRBJ2-7|TRBV7-2|TRBD1
TGTGCCAGCAGCTTAGTGGGACAGGGAGGCTACGAGCAGTACTTC
CASSLVGQGGYEQYF
>NA|TRBJ2-4|TRBV19|NA
TGTGCCAGTAGTACCTCACTAGAGAGTTCCAAAAACATTCAGTACTTC
CASSTSLESSKNIQYF
>NA|TRBJ1-1|TRBV7-2|NA
TGTGCCAGCAGCTTAGCCATCTATATGAACACTGAAGCTTTCTTT
CASSLAIYMNTEAFF
>NA|TRBJ1-5|TRBV7-2|NA
TGTGCCAGCAGCTTAATGGGGAACAATCAGCCCCAGCATTTT
CASSLMGNNQPQHF
>NA|TRBJ2-3|TRBV5-1|TRBD1
TGCGCCAGCAGCTTGGGGCAGGGGGTACCAGATACGCAGTATTTT
CASSLGQGVPDTQYF
>NA|TRBJ2-7|TRBV27|TRBD2
TGTGCCACCCACCCGCATTCTTACGGGGCTAGCGGGACCGAGGGCGTGTACGAGCAGTACTTC
CATHPHSYGASGTEGVYEQYF
>few|TRBJ2-5|TRBV28|NA
TGTGCCAGCAGTCTTCAGGGAGCGTCAGAGACCCAGTACTTC
CASSLQGASETQYF
>few|TRBJ1-1|TRBV6-6|NA
TGTGCCAGCAGTGATAAGAGGAAGAACACTGAAGCTTTCTTT
CASSDKRKNTEAFF
>NA|TRBJ1-5|TRBV28|NA
TGTGCCACCGCCGCGGGTGGAGGGAGTCAGCCCCAGCATTTT
CATAAGGGSQPQHF
>NA|TRBJ2-6|TRBV4-1|NA
TGCGCCAGCAGCCAAGATCGAAACTCTGGGGCCAACGTCCTGACTTTC
CASSQDRNSGANVLTF
>NA|TRBJ2-7|TRBV11-2|TRBD2
TGTGCCAGCAGCTTATTGGGACTAGCGAGCGAGCAGTACTTC
CASSLLGLASEQYF
>many|TRBJ2-2|TRBV28|NA
TGTGCCAGCAGTTTACGGCAGAACACCGGGGAGCTGTTTTTT
CASSLRQNTGELFF
>NA|TRBJ1-2|TRBV6-4|TRBD1
TGTGCCAGCAGTTACTCGGGACAGCGCTATGGCTACACCTTC
CASSYSGQRYGYTF
>NA|TRBJ2-5|TRBV7-6|TRBD2
TGTGCCAGCAGCCTATACCCGGCTAGCGGCCAAGAGACCCAGTACTTC
CASSLYPASGQETQYF